This T cell receptor (beta chain) was sequenced during a study of cytomegalovirus exposure and HLA in healthy donors. For this clone: Its antigen is not identified.

Study conclusions and caveats: According to a subsequent analysis, TCR clusters identified in the first cohort showed a tendency to co-occur across the roughly 120 validation repertoires. Under in vitro conditions, a few CMV-associated chains were confirmed as specific for CMV antigens.

Sequencing was performed with immunoSEQ multiplex PCR; in TCRdb, only in-frame clones are kept and a portion is missing. This sample has 150,000 to 200,000 clones, with roughly 88% found just once. The sample comprised PBMCs. The receptor comes from a woman aged 18 to 35 in good health and CMV-seronegative.

In nucleotides, the CDR3 is TGCGCCAGCAGCTTCCAAGGGGGGGCTGGGGAAAAACTGTTTTTT. Translated, it gives CASSFQGGAGEKLFF. The chain joins TRBV5-1 to TRBJ1-4, with D perhaps matching TRBD1 (6 bases). CDR3 length: 15 amino acids. Germline V gene lookup returns CDR1 SGHRS and CDR2 YFSETQ. Trimming removed 2 bases at V and 8 bases at J, with 16 bases between.